This T cell receptor beta chain derives from a study of breast tumors, draining lymph nodes, adjacent tissues. Axillary draining lymph nodes of breast cancer patients supplied the node samples. TCRdb recomputed calls from the multiplex PCR reads with MiXCR, one row per CDR3 protein. The table lists approximately 210,000 distinct CDR3 sequences, 34% of them singletons. The CDR3 is 13 amino acids. Germline CDR1 is DFQATT and CDR2 is SNEGSKA (reference sequence). Trimming took off 5 bases at V and 4 bases at J, with 9 bases between the two ends. About this clonotype itself: The antigen is not known.

Whole-study findings and limits: The lymph node origin of tumor T cells was framed as consistent with a hypothesis, not demonstrated. Data fit most tumor T cells coming from lymph node, expanding in tumor. Tumor repertoires ranked between lymph nodes and nontumor tissue in diversity, with V and J gene preferences.

The receptor comes from a female donor with breast cancer. Some clones in this sample may be carry-over from other donors' samples. The sequencing sample was made of axillary lymph node tissue. The V and J genes are TRBV20-1 and TRBJ2-6; no definite D call. In nucleotides, the CDR3 is TGCAGTGCTCAGCAGCCGGGGGCCAACGTCCTGACTTTC. It specifies CSAQQPGANVLTF.